This T cell receptor beta chain was sequenced during a study of OX40 agonist ivuxolimab in advanced cancers. Study-wide background: Two cutaneous melanoma patients and one hepatocellular carcinoma patient, three in all, had partial responses.

Sequencing was performed with immunoSEQ multiplex PCR; in TCRdb, only in-frame clones are kept and a portion is missing. The data hold some 100,000 clones, with roughly 89% observed a single time. This CDR3 is built from 18 residues. Unmatched junction bases numbered 13, after V lost 5 bases and J lost 5 bases. The germline V gene encodes CDR1 LNHDA and CDR2 SQIVND (reference sequence). Sequencing used CD4+ or CD8+ T cells sorted from blood, obtained in a trial of the OX40 agonist ivuxolimab. The receptor comes from an adult with an advanced solid tumor such as melanoma, head and neck, liver or kidney cancer. V is TRBV19 and J is TRBJ1-6; 9 nucleotides agree with TRBD1. In DNA, the CDR3 is TGTGCCAGTAGTCTCGAGTCTCCGGACAGGGGTGATAATTCACCCCTCCACTTT. Residues: CASSLESPDRGDNSPLHF.